The sequence of this T cell receptor beta chain was determined in a study of patients and donors after allogeneic stem cell transplantation. TCRdb ran MiXCR on the RT-PCR reads and lists one entry per CDR3 protein. The repertoire consists of roughly 880,000 distinct CDR3 sequences, with approximately 18% occurring once and the leading ten covering around 5.5%. The CDR3 totals 13 residues. Germline assignment: CDR1 MNHNS and CDR2 SASEGT. Deletions cut 8 bases from V and 0 bases from J, with 10 bases between. This receptor was identified in a human donor who was either an allogeneic HSCT recipient or a stem cell or donor lymphocyte infusion donor (not recorded which). It is not recorded whose cells these are; they may come from a transplant donor. This chain connects TRBV6-1 to TRBJ1-2; D ambiguous. Sequencing was carried out using blood, either unsorted or a sorted T cell fraction (not recorded which). As DNA, the CDR3 is TGTGCCAGCGGGCGGAGAGCTAACTATGGCTACACCTTC. It encodes CASGRRANYGYTF.